Below, 22 T cell receptor beta chains from the same sample are listed, as sequenced in a study of Graves' ophthalmopathy and Graves' hyperthyroidism. RNA transcripts served as template for amplifying TCR beta CDR3 sequences. RT-PCR with HTBI primers came first, then second-round multiplex PCR. TCRdb analysed the multiplex PCR reads with MiXCR anew, one entry per CDR3 protein. The sample lists around 1,200,000 distinct CDR3 sequences, around a third occurring once. The specimen was peripheral blood or thyroid tissue (not recorded which). The receptors stem from an adult man with Graves' hyperthyroidism.

This clonotype was counted between two and nine times. V gene TRBV10-2 combines with J gene TRBJ2-1, with D possibly matching TRBD1 (6 bases). Germline lookup yields CDR1 WSHSY and CDR2 SAAADI. Trimming cost V 6 bases and J 4 bases, with 7 bases left between them. The CDR3 sequence is 12 residues long. Here the CDR3 DNA reads TGCGCCAGCAGGGACAGATACAATGAGCAGTTCTTC. Encoded protein: CASRDRYNEQFF.

The table lists this clonotype with many counts. This chain's CDR3 is CASSLRQGTTEAFF. As DNA, the CDR3 is TGTGCCAGCAGCTTGCGACAGGGAACCACTGAAGCTTTCTTT. This sequence joins TRBV5-8 and TRBJ1-1; 7 bases fit TRBD1. Germline assignment: CDR1 SGHTS and CDR2 YDEGEE. After removal of 1 base from V and 4 bases from J, the junction contained 4 bases not matched to a gene. The CDR3 sequence is 14 residues long. The full variable domain, its missing parts supplied by reference TRBV5-8 and TRBJ1-1, is EAGVTQSPTHLIKTRGQQATLRCSPISGHTSVYWYQQALGLGLQFLLWYDEGEERNRGNFPPRFSGRQFPNYSSELNVNALELEDSALYLCASSLRQGTTEAFFGQGTRLTVV.

This clonotype was detected ten times or more. The rearrangement uses TRBV6-5 and TRBJ1-1; TRBD1 agrees at 7 bases. V lost 0 bases and J lost 1; bases outside the gene matches: 2. The CDR3 contains 15 residues. Per germline, CDR1 MNHEY and CDR2 SVGAGI. CDR3 sequence reads: CASSYSTGRNTEAFF. The DNA of the CDR3 is TGTGCCAGCAGTTACTCGACAGGGAGGAACACTGAAGCTTTCTTT.

Notes on this clonotype: This may arise from a read error, as a much more abundant clone is one base away. The V and J genes are TRBV10-2 and TRBJ1-2; 9 bases are shared with TRBD1. Germline assignment: CDR1 WSHSY and CDR2 SAAADI. The CDR3 totals 14 residues. J gave up 6 bases and V 5 bases, and 7 bases lay outside the gene matches. CDR3 sequence (DNA): TGCGCCAGCAGTTCGGACAGGGGCATCCATGGCTACACCTTC. Its protein product is CASSSDRGIHGYTF.

The gene calls are TRBV7-2 and TRBJ2-7; D not certain. This CDR3 is built from 17 residues. Germline CDR1 SGHTA, CDR2 FQGNSA. V was cut by 5 bases and J by 2 bases, with 22 bases left in between. CDR3 coding DNA: TGTGCCAGCAGCCAAGAGCGTTTGGGCCAGATCACCTACGAGCAGTACTTC. Translated: CASSQERLGQITYEQYF.

This clonotype was found many times. The chain employs TRBV25-1 and TRBJ1-2, with TRBD1 identical over 7 bases. The CDR3 extends over 14 amino acids. V shed 3 bases and J 4 bases; nucleotides not matched to a gene: 5. The V gene's germline CDR1 is MGHDK and CDR2 SYGVNS. The CDR3 loop is CASSEWDRFYGYTF. CDR3 coding DNA: TGTGCCAGCAGTGAGTGGGACAGATTCTATGGCTACACCTTC.

This chain links TRBV10-3 with TRBJ1-6; 9 bases match TRBD1. The germline V gene encodes CDR1 ENHRY and CDR2 SYGVKD. The CDR3 length is 17 residues. V trimming: 2 bases; J trimming: 10 bases; junction bases outside the gene matches: 12. The CDR3 DNA reads as TGTGCCATCAGTGAGAGGGGTGGGGACAGGGTCGACTCACCCCTCCACTTT. It specifies CAISERGGDRVDSPLHF.

In this sample, this clonotype turned up many times. This chain uses TRBV7-9 with TRBJ2-7; D gene ambiguous. This CDR3 comprises 11 residues. Trimming shortened V by 5 bases and J by 6 bases, and 8 bases separated the two germline ends. The germline CDR1 and CDR2 sequences are SEHNR and FQNEAQ (reference sequence). CDR3 residues: CASSPQREQYF. CDR3 DNA sequence: TGTGCCAGCAGCCCACAGCGCGAGCAGTACTTC.

The chain recombines TRBV7-8 with TRBJ2-1; weak D call: TRBD2 (6 bases). The ends were cut back, 1 base at V and 5 bases at J, with 15 bases in the middle. The germline gives CDR1 SGHVS, CDR2 FQNEAQ. This CDR3 has 16 residues. CDR3 coding DNA: TGTGCCAGCAGCTTAGGGGCTAGCGTCCCTGACAATGAGCAGTTCTTC. Protein sequence: CASSLGASVPDNEQFF.

This chain connects TRBV7-8 to TRBJ2-5; weak D call: TRBD1 (5 bases). Germline CDR1 and CDR2: SGHVS and FQNEAQ. V lost 5 bases, J lost 3 bases, and 16 bases lay in between. The CDR3 contains 15 residues. The CDR3 nucleotides are TGTGCCAGCAGCCAAGTGGATATAGGGGAAGAGACCCAGTACTTC. The encoded protein is CASSQVDIGEETQYF. Using reference TRBV7-8 and TRBJ2-5 for the parts outside the CDR3, the full variable domain is GAGVSQSPRYKVAKRGQDVALRCDPISGHVSLFWYQQALGQGPEFLTYFQNEAQLDKSGLPSDRFFAERPEGSVSTLKIQRTQQEDSAVYLCASSQVDIGEETQYFGPGTRLLVL.

The chain recombines TRBV25-1 with TRBJ1-2, with a tentative D call TRBD1 (6 bases). Trimming took 5 bases from V and 2 from J, leaving 18 bases between them. Germline V gene lookup returns CDR1 MGHDK and CDR2 SYGVNS. This CDR3 spans 16 amino acids. CDR3 in amino acids: CASSYDRRSTNYGYTF. Written as DNA, the CDR3 is TGTGCCAGCAGTTATGACAGGCGCTCAACGAACTATGGCTACACCTTC.

This clonotype was picked up a small number of times. The chain combines TRBV10-3 with TRBJ2-5, with 10 bases that match TRBD2. In germline, CDR1 is ENHRY, CDR2 SYGVKD. The CDR3 consists of 13 residues. Germline trimming cut 4 bases from V and 5 bases from J; bases unmatched to any gene: 1. CDR3 residues: CAISGLAGETQYF. The CDR3 DNA reads as TGTGCCATCAGTGGACTAGCGGGTGAGACCCAGTACTTC.

This clonotype was counted only a few times. The CDR3 protein is CAISGGEPEQPQHF. The CDR3 region has the DNA TGTGCCATCAGTGGGGGGGAGCCGGAACAGCCCCAGCATTTT. The chain joins TRBV10-3 to TRBJ1-5; D is perhaps TRBD1 (5 bases). CDR3 length: 14 amino acids. Per the germline V gene, CDR1 is ENHRY and CDR2 is SYGVKD. V lost 4 bases, J lost 7 bases, and 14 bases lay in between.

This rearrangement joins TRBV20-1 to TRBJ2-7, with D perhaps matching TRBD1 (5 bases). The CDR3 runs to 15 residues. Germline V gene lookup returns CDR1 DFQATT and CDR2 SNEGSKA (reference sequence). The V and J ends lost 3 bases and 2 bases respectively, with 17 bases between them. CDR3 sequence (DNA): TGCAGTGCTAGTGCAGGGAACGGCTACACCTACGAGCAGTACTTC. The encoded protein is CSASAGNGYTYEQYF.

This clonotype has just a few counts. The J gene is TRBJ2-5, the V gene TRBV15; TRBD2 matches at 9 bases. The germline V gene encodes CDR1 LNHNV and CDR2 YYDKDF (reference sequence). CDR3 length: 17 amino acids. The trim removed 1 base at V and 1 base at J, leaving 7 bases unmatched. This CDR3 is CATSRGGSGRFQETQYF. The CDR3 DNA sequence: TGTGCCACCAGCAGAGGGGGTAGCGGGAGATTCCAAGAGACCCAGTACTTC.

In its sample, this clonotype was seen once. V is TRBV9 and J is TRBJ1-3; D might be TRBD1 (6 bases). Trimming shortened V by 3 bases and J by 5 bases, and 12 bases separated the two germline ends. This CDR3 has 14 amino acids. The V gene's germline CDR1 is SGDLS and CDR2 YYNGEE. CDR3 nucleotides: TGTGCCAGCAGCGCACAGACAGGCCGAAACACCATATATTTT. Its translation: CASSAQTGRNTIYF.

Only a few counts were recorded for this clonotype. The rearrangement links TRBV6-1 to TRBJ2-7, with a possible D match to TRBD2 (5 bases). TRBJ2-1 matches the DNA end more closely, so the J call is doubtful. The CDR3 spans 15 residues. CDR1 and CDR2 from the germline V gene are MNHNS and SASEGT. Here the CDR3 DNA reads TGTGCCAGCAGTTACGACTCCGAGGGCAGCAATGAGCAGTTCTTC. As protein: CASSYDSEGSNEQFF.

This chain connects TRBV25-1 to TRBJ1-1; D may be TRBD1 (6 bases). Per the germline V gene, CDR1 is MGHDK and CDR2 is SYGVNS. This CDR3 spans 12 amino acids. Trimming took off 11 bases at V and 6 bases at J, with 16 bases between the two ends. CDR3 nucleotides: TGTGCCCGCGGGAGGGAGGGGGCTGAAGCTTTCTTT. Amino acid sequence: CARGREGAEAFF.

Notes on this clonotype: A much larger clone sits a single nucleotide away, making a read error possible. This chain joins TRBV25-1 and TRBJ1-2, with D perhaps TRBD1 (6 bases). The CDR3 runs to 15 residues. CDR1 and CDR2 from the germline V gene are MGHDK and SYGVNS. CDR3 region: CASSQEPQGNCGYTF. DNA for the CDR3: TGTGCCAGCAGCCAAGAGCCACAGGGCAACTGTGGCTACACCTTC.

This chain connects TRBV24-1 to TRBJ1-3; 9 bases are shared with TRBD1. J gave up 7 bases and V 3 bases, and 3 bases lay outside the gene matches. CDR3 length: 14 amino acids. Germline V lookup: CDR1 KGHDR, CDR2 SFDVKD. The CDR3 DNA reads TGTGCCACCAGTGATGGCGGACAGGGGAACACCATATATTTT. This gives the protein CATSDGGQGNTIYF.

This clonotype showed up many times. V usage is TRBV7-8 and J usage is TRBJ2-7, with 9 bases identical to TRBD2. The length of the CDR3 is 14 residues. Germline V gene data show CDR1 as SGHVS and CDR2 as FQNEAQ. Unmatched junction bases numbered 4, after V lost 4 bases and J lost 3 bases. CDR3 in DNA: TGTGCCAGCAGCTCCTCTAGCGGGAACTACGAGCAGTACTTC. It yields the protein CASSSSSGNYEQYF.

This clonotype was found many times. The CDR3 is CSARRGAPNQPQHF. The CDR3 region has the DNA TGCAGTGCTAGGAGGGGGGCCCCCAATCAGCCCCAGCATTTT. The chain combines TRBV20-1 with TRBJ1-5; D possibly corresponds to TRBD1 (6 bases). CDR1 and CDR2 (germline): DFQATT, SNEGSKA (reference sequence). The CDR3 runs 14 residues. V gave up 3 bases and J gave up 3 bases, with 12 bases separating them.